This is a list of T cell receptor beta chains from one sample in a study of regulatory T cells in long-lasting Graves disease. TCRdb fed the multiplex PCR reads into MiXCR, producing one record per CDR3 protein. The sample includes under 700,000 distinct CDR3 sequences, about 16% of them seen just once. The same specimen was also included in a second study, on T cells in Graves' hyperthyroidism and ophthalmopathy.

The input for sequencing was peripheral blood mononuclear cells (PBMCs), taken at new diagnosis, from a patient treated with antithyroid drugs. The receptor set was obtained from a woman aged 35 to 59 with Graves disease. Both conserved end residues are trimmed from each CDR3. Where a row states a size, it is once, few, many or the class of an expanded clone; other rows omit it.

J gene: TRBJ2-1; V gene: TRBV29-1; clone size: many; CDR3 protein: SVRRPGTNNEQF
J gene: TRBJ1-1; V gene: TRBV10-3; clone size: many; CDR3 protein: AISDNVGTEAF
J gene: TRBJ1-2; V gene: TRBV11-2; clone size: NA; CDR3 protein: ASSLNFFPGSGYT
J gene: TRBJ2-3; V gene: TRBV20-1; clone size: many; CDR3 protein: SARDLLAVTDTQY
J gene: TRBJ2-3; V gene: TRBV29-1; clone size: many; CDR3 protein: SVDREGGTDTQY
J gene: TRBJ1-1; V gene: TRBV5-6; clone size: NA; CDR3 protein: ASSLGVGNTEAF
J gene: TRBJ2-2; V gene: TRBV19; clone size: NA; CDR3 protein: ASSTAPPPGELF
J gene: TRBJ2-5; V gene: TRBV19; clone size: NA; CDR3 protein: ASTPGLAEQETQY
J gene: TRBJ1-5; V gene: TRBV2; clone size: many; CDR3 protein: ASIMFPGGNQPQH
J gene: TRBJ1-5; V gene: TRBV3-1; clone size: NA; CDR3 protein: ASSQDLSENQPQH
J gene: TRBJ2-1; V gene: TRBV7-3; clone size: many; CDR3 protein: ASSLRSGGYNEQF
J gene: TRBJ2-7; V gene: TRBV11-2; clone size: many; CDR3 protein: ASSLGVLRDSSYEQY
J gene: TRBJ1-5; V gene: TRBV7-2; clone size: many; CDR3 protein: ASSDPYSNQPQH
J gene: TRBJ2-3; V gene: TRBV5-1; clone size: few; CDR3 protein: ASSLRGFLTIVNTDTQY
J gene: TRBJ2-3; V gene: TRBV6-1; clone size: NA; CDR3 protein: ASSLSRPGQGVY
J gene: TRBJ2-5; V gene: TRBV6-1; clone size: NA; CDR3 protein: ASSAFAGFQY
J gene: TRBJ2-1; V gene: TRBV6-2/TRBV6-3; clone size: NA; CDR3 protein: ASRPSGGRNEQF
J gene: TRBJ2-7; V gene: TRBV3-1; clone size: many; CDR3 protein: ASSHRDSDEQY
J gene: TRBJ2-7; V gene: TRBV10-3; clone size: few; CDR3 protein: AISVQTGAAYEQY
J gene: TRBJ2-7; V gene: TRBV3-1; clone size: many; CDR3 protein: ASSPSRGSGEQY
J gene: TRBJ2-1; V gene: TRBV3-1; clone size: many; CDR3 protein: ASSPWTGDNEQF
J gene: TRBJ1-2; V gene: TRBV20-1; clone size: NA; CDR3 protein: SASTGFDGYT
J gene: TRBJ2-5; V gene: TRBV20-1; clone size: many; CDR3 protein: SARDPGKETQY